These 25 T cell receptor beta chains were all obtained from the same sample, sequenced in a study of beta chain features in type 1 diabetes. Their antigen targets remain unknown. The isolated RNA, all of it, was reverse transcribed, so expressed TCRB transcripts were what got sequenced. The table came from immunoSEQ multiplex PCR; TCRdb's copy has only in-frame clones and leaves some out. In the table there are hundreds of thousands of clones, about an eighth of which are singletons. General study points: TCRB CDR3 length was moderately but significantly reduced in all four CD4+ subsets of Type 1 diabetes patients.

Sequenced input: naive CD4+ T cells from blood. These receptors all stem from a young man with type 1 diabetes.

This clone was picked up a small number of times. Germline is not matched at one junction end, which may reflect a read error. This chain links TRBV7-7 with TRBJ2-7, with TRBD2 matching over 7 bases. Germline V gene lookup returns CDR1 SSHAT and CDR2 FNYEAQ (reference sequence). The CDR3 is 13 amino acids. The CDR3 protein is CASSLARGYEQYF. CDR3 in DNA: TGTGCTAGCAGCTTAGCGCGGGGGTACGAGCAGTACTTC. The whole variable domain, remainder taken from reference TRBV7-7 and TRBJ2-7, is GAGVSQSPRYKVTKRGQDVTLRCDPISSHATLYWYQQALGQGPEFLTYFNYEAQPDKSGLPSDRFSAERPEGSISTLTIQRTEQRDSAMYRCASSLARGYEQYFGPGTRLTVT.

This clone was counted once. The V gene is TRBV5-1, the J gene TRBJ1-1, with a weak D call TRBD1 (5 bases). Trimming shortened V by 4 bases and J by 5 bases, and 18 bases separated the two germline ends. The CDR3 is 15 amino acids. Germline V lookup: CDR1 SGHRS, CDR2 YFSETQ. CDR3 bases: TGCGCCAGCAGCCCGTTACAAGGGGCGAGGACTGAAGCTTTCTTT. Amino acid sequence: CASSPLQGARTEAFF. Filled out from reference TRBV5-1 and TRBJ1-1, the complete variable domain reads KAGVTQTPRYLIKTRGQQVTLSCSPISGHRSVSWYQQTPGQGLQFLFEYFSETQRNKGNFPGRFSGRQFSNSRSEMNVSTLELGDSALYLCASSPLQGARTEAFFGQGTRLTVV.

The chain links TRBV6-5 to TRBJ1-2; D is uncertain. With 3 bases removed from V and 0 bases from J, the gap between germline ends came to 8 bases. Per the germline V gene, CDR1 is MNHEY and CDR2 is SVGAGI. CDR3 length: 14 amino acids. The CDR3 here is CASSYSSPNYGYTF. In DNA, the CDR3 is TGTGCCAGCAGTTATTCGAGCCCTAACTATGGCTACACCTTC.

The chain employs TRBV6-5 and TRBJ2-1, with 13 nucleotides matching TRBD2. The V and J ends lost 2 bases and 2 bases, in that order; junction bases with no gene match: 0. Germline CDR1 reads MNHEY; CDR2 reads SVGAGI. The CDR3 loop spans 16 amino acids. The CDR3 DNA reads TGTGCCAGCAGTTACGGACTAGCGGGGGCCTACAATGAGCAGTTCTTC. Residues: CASSYGLAGAYNEQFF.

Regarding this clone: Different DNA sequences within this sample yield the same CDR3. The chain employs TRBV7-9 and TRBJ1-2, with a possible D match to TRBD1 (5 bases). This CDR3 has 14 residues. V was clipped by 1 base and J by 5 bases, with 11 bases between them. Germline V CDR1 and CDR2: SEHNR, FQNEAQ (reference sequence). This CDR3 reads CASSLVTGNYGYTF. DNA for the CDR3: TGTGCCAGCAGCTTAGTTACAGGCAATTATGGCTACACCTTC. Full variable domain (rest looked up from reference TRBV7-9 and TRBJ1-2): DTGVSQNPRHKITKRGQNVTFRCDPISEHNRLYWYRQTLGQGPEFLTYFQNEAQLEKSRLLSDRFSAERPKGSFSTLEIQRTEQGDSAMYLCASSLVTGNYGYTFGSGTRLTVV.

The table lists this clone with a few counts. This chain links TRBV7-2 with TRBJ1-1; D ambiguous. The CDR3 consists of 12 residues. Trimming took 5 bases from V and 5 from J, leaving 9 bases between them. The germline V gene encodes CDR1 SGHTA and CDR2 FQGNSA. The CDR3 DNA sequence: TGTGCCAGCAGCCGACAAAGGACTGAAGCTTTCTTT. Translation gives CASSRQRTEAFF.

This clone was seen a few times. V usage is TRBV7-9 and J usage is TRBJ1-2, with D unresolved. This CDR3 has 14 amino acids. Looked up from germline, CDR1 is SEHNR and CDR2 is FQNEAQ (reference sequence). With 2 bases removed from V and 3 bases from J, the gap between germline ends came to 10 bases. The CDR3 region is CASSLSGVDYGYTF. The CDR3 coding sequence is TGTGCCAGCAGCTTATCTGGGGTCGACTATGGCTACACCTTC.

The chain has TRBV4-1 and TRBJ2-1, with TRBD2 matching over 11 bases. This CDR3 has 13 residues. Per germline, CDR1 MGHRA and CDR2 YSYEKL. J lost 10 bases, V lost 8 bases, and 7 bases had no gene match. CDR3 nucleotide sequence: TGCGCCAGCGGGGCTAGCGGGGGGCGGGAGCAGTTCTTC. It codes for CASGASGGREQFF.

This clone was found a few times. This chain links TRBV7-2 with TRBJ2-1; maybe TRBD2 (5 bases). Germline CDR1 is SGHTA and CDR2 is FQGNSA. This CDR3 contains 13 residues. Trimming left V 5 bases short and J 6 bases short, with 11 bases between. The CDR3 DNA reads TGTGCCAGCAGCCCAGGACTCGTCAATGAGCAGTTCTTC. Its translation: CASSPGLVNEQFF. Based on the CDR3 plus reference TRBV7-2 and TRBJ2-1, the full variable domain is GAGVSQSPSNKVTEKGKDVELRCDPISGHTALYWYRQSLGQGLEFLIYFQGNSAPDKSGLPSDRFSAERTGGSVSTLTIQRTQQEDSAVYLCASSPGLVNEQFFGPGTRLTVL.

The CDR3 DNA reads TGTGCCAGCAGCTTAGATACAGGATCCTACAATGAGCAGTTCTTC. It specifies CASSLDTGSYNEQFF. The chain links TRBV7-9 to TRBJ2-1; maybe TRBD1 (5 bases). Germline V lookup: CDR1 SEHNR, CDR2 FQNEAQ (reference sequence). V gave up 1 base and J gave up 1 base, with 8 bases separating them. This CDR3 has 15 amino acids. The complete variable domain, with remaining parts taken from reference TRBV7-9 and TRBJ2-1, reads DTGVSQNPRHKITKRGQNVTFRCDPISEHNRLYWYRQTLGQGPEFLTYFQNEAQLEKSRLLSDRFSAERPKGSFSTLEIQRTEQGDSAMYLCASSLDTGSYNEQFFGPGTRLTVL.

J is TRBJ2-2 and V is TRBV7-9, with unresolved D. Trimming left V 10 bases short and J 1 base short, with 19 bases between. The germline CDR1 and CDR2 sequences are SEHNR and FQNEAQ (reference sequence). This CDR3 region has 16 residues. CDR3 residues: CATWFGGKRNTGELFF. CDR3 nucleotides: TGTGCCACGTGGTTTGGCGGCAAGCGGAACACCGGGGAGCTGTTTTTT.

In its sample, this clone was seen a few times. The rearrangement joins TRBV30 to TRBJ2-7; TRBD2 might be the D (5 bases). CDR3 length: 13 residues. Per the germline V gene, CDR1 is GTSNPN and CDR2 is SVGIG (reference sequence). Deletions cut 3 bases from V and 3 bases from J, with 12 bases between. The DNA of the CDR3 is TGTGCCTGGAGGAGAGACTACCGCTACGAGCAGTACTTC. It codes for CAWRRDYRYEQYF.

The V and J genes are TRBV30 and TRBJ2-2; TRBD1 agrees at 7 bases. Germline CDR1 reads GTSNPN; CDR2 reads SVGIG (reference sequence). The CDR3 is made up of 14 amino acids. With V trimmed by 5 bases and J by 5 bases, 8 bases remained unmatched. DNA of the CDR3: TGTGCCTGGCACCGGGACAGTAAAACCGGGGAGCTGTTTTTT. Translation: CAWHRDSKTGELFF.

The V gene is TRBV25-1, the J gene TRBJ1-4, with 9 bases identical to TRBD1. V lost 4 bases, J lost 1 base, and 1 base stayed unmatched. Germline V gene sequence: CDR1 MGHDK, CDR2 SYGVNS. This CDR3 comprises 15 residues. The CDR3 region has the DNA TGTGCCAGCAGTGTGGGACAGGGAACTAATGAAAAACTGTTTTTT. Translated: CASSVGQGTNEKLFF.

This chain uses TRBV2 with TRBJ2-3; 9 bases match TRBD2. This CDR3 has 14 amino acids. Per germline, CDR1 SNHLY and CDR2 FYNNEI. Trimming removed 6 bases from V and 4 bases from J; junction bases left unmatched: 5. CDR3 in DNA: TGTGCCAGCAGGGGGACTAGCTATCCAGATACGCAGTATTTT. Translating it yields CASRGTSYPDTQYF.

Worth noting for this clone: At one of its ends the junction is not consistent with the germline gene, which may arise from a read error. The chain joins TRBV7-7 to TRBJ2-5; the D gene is possibly TRBD2 (6 bases). Germline V gene data show CDR1 as SSHAT and CDR2 as FNYEAQ (reference sequence). The CDR3 totals 15 residues. The CDR3 bases are TGTGCTAGCAGCCTACATCCGGGAGATGAGGAGACCCAGTACTTC. Amino acids: CASSLHPGDEETQYF.

CDR3 residues: CASSLAPGQAYEQYF. The CDR3 nucleotides read TGTGCCAGCAGCTTAGCTCCGGGACAGGCGTACGAGCAGTACTTC. The rearrangement joins TRBV11-2 to TRBJ2-7, with 8 bases aligning to TRBD1. Germline CDR1 and CDR2: SGHAT and FQNNGV. After removal of 1 base from V and 4 bases from J, the junction contained 6 bases not matched to a gene. The CDR3 consists of 15 residues.

There are a few counts of this clone. The V gene is TRBV28, the J gene TRBJ1-2, with a weak D call TRBD1 (5 bases). The CDR3 covers 13 residues. Germline-derived CDR1 and CDR2 are MDHEN and SYDVKM. Trimming shortened V by 2 bases and J by 8 bases, and 12 bases separated the two germline ends. The CDR3 protein is CASSLRDLRGYTF. The CDR3 nucleotides are TGTGCCAGCAGTTTAAGGGACCTGAGAGGCTACACCTTC.

This clone was observed a few times. V gene TRBV7-2 combines with J gene TRBJ1-4; no definite D call. In germline, CDR1 is SGHTA, CDR2 FQGNSA. Trimming cost V 2 bases and J 5 bases, with 9 bases left between them. CDR3 length equals 14 residues. The CDR3 nucleotides read TGTGCCAGCAGCTTAAGCAGCAACAATGAAAAACTGTTTTTT. It is translated as CASSLSSNNEKLFF.

This clone was picked up a small number of times. The rearrangement joins TRBV7-2 to TRBJ1-2, with D tentatively TRBD1 (5 bases). The CDR3 length is 13 residues. Germline V CDR1 and CDR2: SGHTA, FQGNSA. The V end was cut by 5 bases, the J end by 0 bases, with 7 bases between. The CDR3 sequence is CASSQGPNYGYTF. DNA of the CDR3: TGTGCCAGCAGCCAGGGACCTAACTATGGCTACACCTTC.

This clone has more than one count but fewer than ten. This sequence joins TRBV5-1 and TRBJ2-5, with 9 nucleotides matching TRBD2. Germline CDR1 is SGHRS and CDR2 is YFSETQ. The CDR3 covers 14 residues. The V segment lost 4 bases and the J segment 2 bases; nucleotides outside the gene matches: 3. CDR3 DNA: TGCGCCAGCAGCAGGCTAGCGGGGCAAGAGACCCAGTACTTC. Translation: CASSRLAGQETQYF.

The rearrangement links TRBV7-3 to TRBJ2-7; D is ambiguous. CDR1 and CDR2 (germline): SGHTA, FQGTGA. The CDR3 runs 12 residues. The V end was cut by 2 bases, the J end by 5 bases, with 7 bases between. The CDR3 loop is CASSLAGDEQYF. The CDR3 nucleotides read TGTGCCAGCAGCTTAGCAGGCGACGAGCAGTACTTC.

This clone was seen a handful of times. This rearrangement joins TRBV29-1 to TRBJ2-1; D may match TRBD1 or TRBD2 (6 bases each). CDR1 and CDR2 (germline): SQVTM, ANQGSEA. Trimming pared 3 bases from V and 4 bases from J, leaving 13 bases between. The CDR3 loop spans 14 amino acids. CDR3 loop: CSVDRGPQYNEQFF. The CDR3 DNA reads as TGCAGCGTTGATCGGGGGCCCCAATACAATGAGCAGTTCTTC.

This clone has just a few counts. This chain connects TRBV9 to TRBJ1-4; TRBD1 is a possible D gene (5 bases). The CDR3 is made up of 14 amino acids. CDR1 SGDLS and CDR2 YYNGEE come from the germline V gene. V shed 4 bases and J shed 2 bases, with 9 bases lying between them. The CDR3, as DNA: TGTGCCAGCAGCCCCAGGGTGACTAATGAAAAACTGTTTTTT. As protein: CASSPRVTNEKLFF. The full variable domain, completed using reference TRBV9 and TRBJ1-4, is DSGVTQTPKHLITATGQRVTLRCSPRSGDLSVYWYQQSLDQGLQFLIQYYNGEERAKGNILERFSAQQFPDLHSELNLSSLELGDSALYFCASSPRVTNEKLFFGSGTQLSVL.

A word on this clone: Different DNA sequences within this sample yield the same CDR3. The chain uses TRBV5-6 and TRBJ2-5; unclear D gene. In germline, CDR1 is SGHDT, CDR2 YYEEEE. The CDR3 runs to 12 residues. V gave up 0 bases and J gave up 5 bases, with 5 bases separating them. CDR3 region: CASSLVGETQYF. The CDR3 nucleotides are TGTGCCAGCAGCTTGGTTGGGGAGACCCAGTACTTC.